This TCR beta chain comes out of a study of blood T cells in healthy people across ages. PCR was performed a second time for about 6 to 12 cycles using a sample-barcoded 5' primer and a J-beta primer mix. TCRdb itself ran the 5' RACE reads through MiXCR, one entry per CDR3 protein. Altogether some 1,500,000 distinct CDR3 sequences are present, 35% to 45% being singletons, with the ten largest covering around 4%. Material for sequencing was blood. This TCR came from a woman in her late teens or twenties in good health.

CDR3 in amino acids: CASSSLMSKQAFF. The CDR3 nucleotides are TGTGCCAGCAGTTCGCTAATGAGCAAGCAAGCTTTCTTT. J is TRBJ1-1 and V is TRBV27; no firm D call. This CDR3 is 13 amino acids long. The V gene's germline CDR1 is MNHEY and CDR2 SMNVEV (reference sequence). V was clipped by 4 bases and J by 9 bases, with 15 bases between them.